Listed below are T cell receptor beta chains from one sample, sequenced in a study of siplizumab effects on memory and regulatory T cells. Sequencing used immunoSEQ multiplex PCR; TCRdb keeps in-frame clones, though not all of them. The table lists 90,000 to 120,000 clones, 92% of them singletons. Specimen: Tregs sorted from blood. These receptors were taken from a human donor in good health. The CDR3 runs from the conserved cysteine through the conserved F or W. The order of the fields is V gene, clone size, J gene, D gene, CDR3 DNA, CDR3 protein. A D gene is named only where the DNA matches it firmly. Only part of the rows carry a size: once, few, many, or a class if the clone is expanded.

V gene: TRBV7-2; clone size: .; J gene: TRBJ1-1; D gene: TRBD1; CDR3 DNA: TGTGCCAGCAGCCGTGGGACAGGGGCGGTGGGTTTGACTGAAGCTTTCTTT; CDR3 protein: CASSRGTGAVGLTEAFF
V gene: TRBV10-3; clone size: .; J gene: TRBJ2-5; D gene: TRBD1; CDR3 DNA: TGTGCCATCAGTGCCGGGACAGTAGCCTGGGAGACCCAGTACTTC; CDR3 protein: CAISAGTVAWETQYF
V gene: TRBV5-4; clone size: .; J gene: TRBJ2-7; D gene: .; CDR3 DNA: TGTGCCACCCAAATGTCACAGGGCCTTTCCTACGAGCAGTACTTC; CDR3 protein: CATQMSQGLSYEQYF
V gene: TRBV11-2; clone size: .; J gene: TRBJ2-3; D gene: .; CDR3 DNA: TGTGCCAGCAGCTTTATGACCGTCACTAGCACAGATACGCAGTATTTT; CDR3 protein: CASSFMTVTSTDTQYF
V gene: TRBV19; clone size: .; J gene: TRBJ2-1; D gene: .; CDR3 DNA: TGTGCCAGTAGTCCGCAGATATACAATGAGCAGTTCTTC; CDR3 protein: CASSPQIYNEQFF
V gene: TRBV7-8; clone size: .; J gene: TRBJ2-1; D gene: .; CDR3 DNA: TGTGCCAGCAGCTTAGAAGGCGGACACTCCTACAATGAGCAGTTCTTC; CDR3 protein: CASSLEGGHSYNEQFF
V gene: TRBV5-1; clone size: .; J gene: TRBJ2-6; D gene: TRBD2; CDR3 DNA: TGCGCCAGCAGCTTGGAGCCGGGGGGAAGCTCTGGGGCCAACGTCCTGACTTTC; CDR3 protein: CASSLEPGGSSGANVLTF
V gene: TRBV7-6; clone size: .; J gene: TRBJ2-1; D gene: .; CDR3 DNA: TGTGCCAGCAGCTTGGCCTCCAGGAGAAGGACCTACAATGAGCAGTTCTTC; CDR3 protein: CASSLASRRRTYNEQFF
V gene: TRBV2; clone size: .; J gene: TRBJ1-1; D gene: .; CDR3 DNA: TGTGCCAGCAGTGCGGGGACGATAAGGAACACTGAAGCTTTCTTT; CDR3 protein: CASSAGTIRNTEAFF
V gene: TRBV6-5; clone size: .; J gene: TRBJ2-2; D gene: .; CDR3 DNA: TGTGCCAGCAGTTACGGGGGGTCCGGGGAGCTGTTTTTT; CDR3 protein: CASSYGGSGELFF
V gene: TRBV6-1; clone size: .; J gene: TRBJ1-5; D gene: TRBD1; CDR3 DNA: TGTGCCAGCAGTGAATCAGGGGGCATTCAGCCCCAGCATTTT; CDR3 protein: CASSESGGIQPQHF
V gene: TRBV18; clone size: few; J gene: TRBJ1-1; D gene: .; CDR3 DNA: TGTGCCAGCTCACCACAGGGGGGCACTGAAGCTTTCTTT; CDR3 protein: CASSPQGGTEAFF
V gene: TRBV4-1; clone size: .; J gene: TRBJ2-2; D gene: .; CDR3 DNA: TGCGCCAGCAGCCAAGAAAGGTTAGACGGGGAGCTGTTTTTT; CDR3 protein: CASSQERLDGELFF
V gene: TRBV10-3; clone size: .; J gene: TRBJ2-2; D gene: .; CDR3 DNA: TGTGCCATCAAAGGCGGCGGCACCGGGGAGCTGTTTTTT; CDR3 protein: CAIKGGGTGELFF
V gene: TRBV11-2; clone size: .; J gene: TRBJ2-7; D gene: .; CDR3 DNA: TGTGCCAGCAGCTTAGGTGGTAGCGGCCGCGAGCAGTACTTC; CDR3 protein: CASSLGGSGREQYF
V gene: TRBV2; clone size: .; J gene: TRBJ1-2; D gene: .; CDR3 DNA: TGTGCCAGCAGTGTCCGACTTACCTATGGCTACACCTTC; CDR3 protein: CASSVRLTYGYTF
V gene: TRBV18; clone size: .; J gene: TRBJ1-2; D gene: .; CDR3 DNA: TGTGCCAGCTCGGATAGTCCAGGGATTTATGGCTACACCTTC; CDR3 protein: CASSDSPGIYGYTF
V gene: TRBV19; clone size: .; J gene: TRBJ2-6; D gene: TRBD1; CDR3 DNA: TGTGCCAGTAGTATAGATAGGTGGGACAGGGGGCAAACTGGGGCCAACGTCCTGACTTTC; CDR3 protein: CASSIDRWDRGQTGANVLTF
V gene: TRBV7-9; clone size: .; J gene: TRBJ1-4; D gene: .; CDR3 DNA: TGTGCCAGCAGCAAATACGGGGGTGGCCGAAGCGCTGAAAAACTGTTTTTT; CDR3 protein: CASSKYGGGRSAEKLFF
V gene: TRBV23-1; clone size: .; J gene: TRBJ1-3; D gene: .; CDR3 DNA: TGCGCCAGCAGTCTACCCCCTGGAAACACCATATATTTT; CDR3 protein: CASSLPPGNTIYF
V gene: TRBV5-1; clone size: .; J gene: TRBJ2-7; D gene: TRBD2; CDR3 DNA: TGCGCCAGCAGCTCCTCTGGACTAGCGGGGATCTACGAGCAGTACTTC; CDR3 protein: CASSSSGLAGIYEQYF
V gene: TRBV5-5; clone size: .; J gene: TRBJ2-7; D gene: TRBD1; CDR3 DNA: TGTGCCAGCAGCTTCGGGACAGGGGTTGTGTACGAGCAGTACTTC; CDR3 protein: CASSFGTGVVYEQYF
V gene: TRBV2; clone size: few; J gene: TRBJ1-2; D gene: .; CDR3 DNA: TGTGCCAGCAGTAGGGGCGGACTCTATGGCTACACCTTC; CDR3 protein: CASSRGGLYGYTF